The rows below give T cell receptor beta chains drawn from one sample of a study of CD8 T cells in ankylosing spondylitis. TCRdb processed the 5' RACE reads anew with MiXCR; each CDR3 protein has one entry. The sample lists around 150,000 distinct CDR3 sequences, about an eighth seen once, with less than 5% in the top ten. Source material: blood, either unsorted or a sorted T cell fraction (not recorded which). The receptor source for this set is a female donor with ankylosing spondylitis or in good health (not recorded which). Each CDR3 is given with its conserved first and last residue. Fields, in order: clone size, D gene, V gene, J gene, CDR3 DNA, CDR3 protein. A D gene is named only where the DNA matches it firmly. Not all rows give a size; the values are once, few, many and, for expanded clones, a class.

many,-,TRBV28,TRBJ2-3,TGTGCCAGCAGGCTAAGCACAGATACGCAGTATTTT,CASRLSTDTQYF
many,TRBD2,TRBV5-5,TRBJ2-5,TGTGCCAGCAGCTCGGGGACTAGCGGGAACCAAGAGACCCAGTACTTC,CASSSGTSGNQETQYF
many,-,TRBV10-2,TRBJ1-1,TGCGCCAGCAGTGAGCCGGGAATGAACACTGAAGCTTTCTTT,CASSEPGMNTEAFF
few,TRBD1,TRBV28,TRBJ2-5,TGTGCCACGGGACAGCCATACCAAGAGACCCAGTACTTC,CATGQPYQETQYF
many,-,TRBV6-1,TRBJ2-1,TGTGCCAGCTTCCAAACGGGTGAGCAGTTCTTC,CASFQTGEQFF
many,-,TRBV19,TRBJ2-2,TGTGCCAGTAGTATACTACAGACGAACACCGGGGAGCTGTTTTTT,CASSILQTNTGELFF
-,-,TRBV7-2,TRBJ1-1,TGTGCCAGCAGCTTAGTAATTTGGCCGAACACTGAAGCTTTCTTT,CASSLVIWPNTEAFF
many,-,TRBV20-1,TRBJ2-7,TGCAGTGCTAGAGATTCGGGCCACTACGAGCAGTACTTC,CSARDSGHYEQYF
many,TRBD1,TRBV5-1,TRBJ1-1,TGCGCCAGCAGCCAATCCGGGACAGGGGAGCGAGCTTTCTTT,CASSQSGTGERAFF
many,TRBD2,TRBV6-5,TRBJ2-7,TGTGCCAGCAGTTCTCTAGCGGGAAGGTACGAGCAGTACTTC,CASSSLAGRYEQYF
many,TRBD1,TRBV9,TRBJ1-2,TGTGCCAGCAGCGTAGGAGGGGGCGACTATGGCTACACCTTC,CASSVGGGDYGYTF
many,TRBD1,TRBV20-1,TRBJ2-1,TGCAGTGCTCTCCCCCGGGACAGGGGGTACAATGAGCAGTTCTTC,CSALPRDRGYNEQFF
many,-,TRBV3-1,TRBJ2-7,TGTGCCAGCAGCCAAGATCTGGGCGAGCAGTACTTC,CASSQDLGEQYF
many,-,TRBV7-2,TRBJ1-5,TGTGCCAGCACCCCGGGACACCTCAATCAGCCCCAGCATTTT,CASTPGHLNQPQHF
-,TRBD2,TRBV30,TRBJ2-3,TGTGCCTGGAGCCTTACTAGCGGGGGTGGCAATACGCAGTATTTT,CAWSLTSGGGNTQYF
many,TRBD2,TRBV20-1,TRBJ2-2,TGCAGTGCTCGCGGGGGGCAAGCCGGGGAGCTGTTTTTT,CSARGGQAGELFF
-,-,TRBV30,TRBJ2-1,TGTGCCTGGAAGGGGGTAATCTACAATGAGCAGTTCTTC,CAWKGVIYNEQFF
many,-,TRBV12-3/TRBV12-4,TRBJ1-4,TGTGCCAGCGCCGAATCGGGGGTGAATGAAAAACTGTTTTTT,CASAESGVNEKLFF
-,-,TRBV11-2,TRBJ2-5,TGTGCCAGCAGCCGGCGACAGTTCCAAGAGACCCAGTACTTC,CASSRRQFQETQYF
many,-,TRBV10-3,TRBJ2-3,TGTGCCATCAGTGATAGCGGACCCTCCACAGATACGCAGTATTTT,CAISDSGPSTDTQYF
many,TRBD2,TRBV20-1,TRBJ2-1,TGCAGTGCCGCTGGGGCTAGCGGGGGGGCTAACAATGAGCAGTTCTTC,CSAAGASGGANNEQFF
many,-,TRBV30,TRBJ1-1,TGTGCCTGGAGTGAACAGGGTTGGACTGAAGCTTTCTTT,CAWSEQGWTEAFF
few,TRBD2,TRBV7-2,TRBJ2-7,TGTGCCAGCAGCTTCTGGACTAGCGGGTCCTACGAGCAGTACTTC,CASSFWTSGSYEQYF
many,-,TRBV3-1,TRBJ1-5,TGTGCCAGCAGCCACGGACACGAGAATCAGCCCCAGCATTTT,CASSHGHENQPQHF
many,-,TRBV5-1,TRBJ2-2,TGCGCCAGCGATTCGTTAGTGCCTGGCGGGGAGCTGTTTTTT,CASDSLVPGGELFF
few,TRBD1,TRBV15,TRBJ1-2,TGTGCCACCAGCTACCGGGACAGAAATGGCTACACCTTC,CATSYRDRNGYTF
many,TRBD1,TRBV27,TRBJ2-5,TGTGCCAGCAGTTTACGGGACAGCCAATGGACCCAGTACTTC,CASSLRDSQWTQYF
few,-,TRBV28,TRBJ1-4,TGTGCCAGCAGGGCCGACAGTGAAAAACTGTTTTTT,CASRADSEKLFF
many,-,TRBV4-1,TRBJ1-5,TGCGCCAGCTGGTTGGAGGCAATGGGGGGCAATCAGCCCCAGCATTTT,CASWLEAMGGNQPQHF
-,-,TRBV6-2/TRBV6-3,TRBJ1-3,TGTGCCAGCAGTTACGCCGCCTCTGGAAACACCATATATTTT,CASSYAASGNTIYF
-,-,TRBV7-2,TRBJ2-3,TGTGCCAGCAGCTTAGTCGGGGTGAACACAGATACGCAGTATTTT,CASSLVGVNTDTQYF
-,TRBD2,TRBV28,TRBJ2-2,TGTGCCAGCAGACTAGGGACTAGCGGGGATCGGGGCGGGGAGCTGTTTTTT,CASRLGTSGDRGGELFF
many,-,TRBV18,TRBJ1-5,TGTGCCAGCTCACCGGACGGGCTTAGCAATCAGCCCCAGCATTTT,CASSPDGLSNQPQHF
many,-,TRBV5-5,TRBJ1-1,TGTGCCAGCGAAGAACAGCAGAACACTGAAGCTTTCTTT,CASEEQQNTEAFF
many,TRBD1,TRBV7-2,TRBJ1-6,TGTGCCAGCAATCCGGACAGGGGGCTTTCACCCCTCCACTTT,CASNPDRGLSPLHF
-,TRBD2,TRBV5-4,TRBJ2-1,TGTGCCAGCGACGGGACTAGCGGGAGAATAGGATCCAATGAGCAGTTCTTC,CASDGTSGRIGSNEQFF
many,TRBD1,TRBV6-5,TRBJ2-5,TGTGCCAGCAGTTTCTCACAGGGGCGAGAGACCCAGTACTTC,CASSFSQGRETQYF
many,-,TRBV6-1,TRBJ1-5,TGTGCCAGCAGTGGTCGACAGGACACAGATCCCCAGCATTTT,CASSGRQDTDPQHF
many,-,TRBV12-3/TRBV12-4,TRBJ1-1,TGTGCCAGCAACCTCGGGGGTGCTGAAGCTTTCTTT,CASNLGGAEAFF
many,-,TRBV29-1,TRBJ2-2,TGCAGCGTGATGAGATCACTTAACACCGGGGAGCTGTTTTTT,CSVMRSLNTGELFF
-,TRBD1,TRBV7-9,TRBJ1-6,TGTGCCAGCAGCTCCGGGACAGGGGCTAATTCACCCCTCCACTTT,CASSSGTGANSPLHF
many,-,TRBV5-6,TRBJ2-3,TGTGCCAGCAGTTTGCGGGATACGCAGTATTTT,CASSLRDTQYF
-,TRBD1,TRBV7-9,TRBJ2-1,TGTGCCAGCAGCCAGGCTGGGACAGGGTTTAGTGAGCAGTTCTTC,CASSQAGTGFSEQFF
many,-,TRBV5-1,TRBJ2-1,TGCGCCAGCAGCTTGGGTAGCCGTGTGGTCACTGAGCAGTTCTTC,CASSLGSRVVTEQFF
many,-,TRBV7-9,TRBJ1-5,TGTGCCAGCAGCTTAGTTGGGGGCGTCAATCAGCCCCAGCATTTT,CASSLVGGVNQPQHF
-,TRBD2,TRBV28,TRBJ2-2,TGTGCCAGCAGTCCGGGGGGGCTTGGCACCGGGGAGCTGTTTTTT,CASSPGGLGTGELFF
-,-,TRBV2,TRBJ1-5,TGTGCCAGCAGTGACCTTAAGCAGCCCCAGCATTTT,CASSDLKQPQHF
many,TRBD2,TRBV11-2,TRBJ2-3,TGTGCCAGCAGCACAAAGCGCCTAGCGGGAAGACTGGCACTCACAGATACGCAGTATTTT,CASSTKRLAGRLALTDTQYF
few,-,TRBV10-3,TRBJ2-3,TGTGCCATCATCGCAGGGAGGACAGATACGCAGTATTTT,CAIIAGRTDTQYF
many,-,TRBV5-1,TRBJ1-1,TGCGCCAGCAGCTTGGGGGGACAAGTGAACACTGAAGCTTTCTTT,CASSLGGQVNTEAFF
-,-,TRBV20-1,TRBJ1-1,TGCAGTGCCGCGGCCAGAAACACTGAAGCTTTCTTT,CSAAARNTEAFF
many,TRBD1,TRBV5-8,TRBJ1-2,TGTGCCAGCAGCCCAGGGGGCTGGGGCTACACCTTC,CASSPGGWGYTF
many,-,TRBV18,TRBJ1-1,TGTGCCAGCTCACCACCGTACAGCACCCAGAACACTGAAGCTTTCTTT,CASSPPYSTQNTEAFF
few,TRBD1,TRBV18,TRBJ2-1,TGTGCCAGCTCACTTAGCTGGCCGGGACAGGGATCCTACAATGAGCAGTTCTTC,CASSLSWPGQGSYNEQFF
many,-,TRBV7-2,TRBJ1-1,TGTGCCAGCAGCTTTCAGGGACACTCGAACACTGAAGCTTTCTTT,CASSFQGHSNTEAFF
-,TRBD1,TRBV2,TRBJ2-5,TGTGCCAGCACCCCGACAGGGGTAGACACCCAGTACTTC,CASTPTGVDTQYF
many,-,TRBV7-2,TRBJ2-3,TGTGCCAGCAGCTTCGTCTCGGGTCCAAGTCCCACAGATACGCAGTATTTT,CASSFVSGPSPTDTQYF
many,TRBD1,TRBV20-1,TRBJ1-2,TGCAGTGCCAGAGAAGACAGGGGCGAAGGCTACACCTTC,CSAREDRGEGYTF
many,-,TRBV3-1,TRBJ1-1,TGTGCCAGCAGCCAAGATCCCGGATTTCGTAGCACTGAAGCTTTCTTT,CASSQDPGFRSTEAFF